Below, 24 T cell receptor beta chains from the same sample are listed, as sequenced in a study of response to subunit inactivated influenza vaccine. One entry per CDR3 protein results from TCRdb running MiXCR on the RT-PCR reads. The sample lists 800,000 or so distinct CDR3 sequences; around 20% were seen once. Sequenced here: PBMCs from blood, sampled around 5 days after vaccination. These receptors came from a man between 50 and 59 years old who received an inactivated influenza vaccine.

This clonotype appeared a few times. The J gene is TRBJ1-1, the V gene TRBV4-3; a possible D gene is TRBD1 (6 bases). Germline V lookup: CDR1 LGHNA, CDR2 YSLEER. The CDR3 is 16 residues long. The ends were cut back, 1 base at V and 5 bases at J, with 17 bases in the middle. The CDR3, as DNA: TGCGCCAGCAGCCAAGGCCCAGGGGCGCGGGAGACTGAAGCTTTCTTT. Protein sequence: CASSQGPGARETEAFF.

The chain links TRBV5-1 to TRBJ2-3; 7 positions agree with TRBD1. Per germline, CDR1 SGHRS and CDR2 YFSETQ. The CDR3 runs 16 residues. After removal of 1 base from V and 3 bases from J, the junction contained 8 bases not matched to a gene. The CDR3 DNA reads TGCGCCAGCAGCTTGCTGACAGGGAAAGGAACAGATACGCAGTATTTT. Its translation: CASSLLTGKGTDTQYF.

This clonotype occurred a few times. The gene calls are TRBV4-2 and TRBJ1-4; a possible D gene is TRBD1 (6 bases). CDR1 LGHNA and CDR2 YNFKEQ come from the germline V gene. The CDR3 runs 15 residues. The ends were cut back, 3 bases at V and 8 bases at J, with 16 bases in the middle. CDR3 sequence reads: CASSQNREVSEKLFF. The CDR3 coding sequence is TGTGCCAGCAGCCAGAACAGGGAAGTGAGCGAAAAACTGTTTTTT.

J is TRBJ1-2 and V is TRBV7-9; a possible D gene is TRBD1 (6 bases). This CDR3 region has 14 residues. V was cut by 5 bases and J by 4 bases, with 14 bases left in between. The germline CDR1 and CDR2 sequences are SEHNR and FQNEAQ (reference sequence). The CDR3 DNA is TGTGCCAGCAGCGGGCCGGGGGCTCTCTATGGCTACACCTTC. Encoded protein: CASSGPGALYGYTF.

Worth noting for this clonotype: A read error may produce the germline difference seen at one junction end. This chain links TRBV7-9 with TRBJ2-5; no firm D call. CDR3 length: 10 residues. Germline V gene sequence: CDR1 SEHNR, CDR2 FQNEAQ (reference sequence). The CDR3 spells CASSLESQYF. The CDR3 nucleotides read TGTGCCAGCAGCTTAGAGAGCCAGTACTTC. Combining the CDR3 with reference TRBV7-9 and TRBJ2-5 gives the whole variable domain DTGVSQNPRHKITKRGQNVTFRCDPISEHNRLYWYRQTLGQGPEFLTYFQNEAQLEKSRLLSDRFSAERPKGSFSTLEIQRTEQGDSAMYLCASSLESQYFGPGTRLLVL.

V usage is TRBV5-1 and J usage is TRBJ2-1; no definite D call. CDR1 and CDR2 (germline): SGHRS, YFSETQ. The CDR3 consists of 13 residues. Trimming stripped 5 bases from V and 7 bases from J, with 13 bases between. The CDR3 sequence is CASRDGVINEQFF. CDR3 bases: TGCGCCAGCAGGGATGGAGTTATAAATGAGCAGTTCTTC.

This clonotype was counted between two and nine times. This chain joins TRBV5-6 and TRBJ1-2; D possibly corresponds to TRBD1 (5 bases). This CDR3 comprises 19 residues. CDR1 SGHDT and CDR2 YYEEEE come from the germline V gene. V lost 6 bases and J 5 bases, leaving 32 bases between the germline ends. Here the CDR3 reads CASNPLKGEQLVTEYGYTF. CDR3 DNA sequence: TGTGCCAGCAACCCTCTAAAAGGGGAACAACTGGTAACTGAGTATGGCTACACCTTC.

This clonotype was observed a handful of times. The CDR3 nucleotides read TGTGCCAGCAGTTTGGCGGCAGGGGGTTCACCCCTCCACTTT. Residues: CASSLAAGGSPLHF. The rearrangement links TRBV28 to TRBJ1-6; 7 bases map to TRBD1. The length of the CDR3 is 14 residues. Trimming at V came to 3 bases and at J to 9 bases, leaving 5 bases not matched to a gene. The germline V gene has CDR1 MDHEN and CDR2 SYDVKM.

CDR3 bases: TGTGCCAGCAGCTTAGACTTGGGCAGGGGGCGCGCGAATGAGCAGTTCTTC. This sequence encodes CASSLDLGRGRANEQFF. The chain carries TRBV11-2 and TRBJ2-1, with TRBD1 matching over 8 bases. CDR3 size: 17 residues. With 0 bases clipped from V and 7 bases from J, the junction kept 11 bases outside the gene matches. Germline CDR1 SGHAT, CDR2 FQNNGV.

V gene TRBV5-1 combines with J gene TRBJ2-1, with TRBD2 identical over 10 bases. CDR1 and CDR2 (germline): SGHRS, YFSETQ. With V trimmed by 1 base and J by 3 bases, 4 bases remained unmatched. CDR3 length equals 16 residues. The CDR3: CASSLTASGSYNEQFF. For the CDR3, the DNA is TGCGCCAGCAGCTTGACGGCTAGCGGGAGCTACAATGAGCAGTTCTTC.

The V gene is TRBV3-1, the J gene TRBJ1-1; D unclear. CDR1 is LGHDT and CDR2 is YNNKEL in the germline V gene (reference sequence). The CDR3 consists of 15 residues. V was pared by 4 bases and J by 4 bases, with 16 bases between. The CDR3, as DNA: TGTGCCAGCAGCCTTTACGGGGTAGTGCGCACTGAAGCTTTCTTT. Protein product: CASSLYGVVRTEAFF.

In this sample, this clonotype turned up a few times. The chain carries TRBV12-3 or TRBV12-4 and TRBJ2-7; no clear D. The CDR3 covers 14 residues. Between the trimmed V and J ends, which lost 2 bases and 6 bases, there was a span of 14 bases. DNA for the CDR3: TGTGCCAGCAGTTTAAGTCGCTCCCAGAGCGAGCAGTACTTC. Residues: CASSLSRSQSEQYF.

This clonotype occurred a few times. The V call is TRBV4-2, the J call TRBJ2-7; D is unresolved. Trimming took off 0 bases at V and 2 bases at J, with 14 bases between the two ends. The CDR3 is 16 residues long. The germline gives CDR1 LGHNA, CDR2 YNFKEQ. CDR3 DNA sequence: TGTGCCAGCAGCCAAGATCTGATCAGTGAACCCTACGAGCAGTACTTC. Translating gives CASSQDLISEPYEQYF.

The CDR3 DNA follows: TGTGCCAGCAGTTTATTGGGCCAGGGCTTTCAGCCCCAGCATTTT. This encodes CASSLLGQGFQPQHF. V gene TRBV27 combines with J gene TRBJ1-5; D possibly corresponds to TRBD1 (5 bases). Germline V gene lookup returns CDR1 MNHEY and CDR2 SMNVEV (reference sequence). V dropped 1 base and J dropped 6 bases, with 13 bases sitting between them. This CDR3 has 15 residues.

This clonotype turned up a few times. The V and J genes are TRBV7-9 and TRBJ2-2, with a weak D call TRBD2 (5 bases). Per germline, CDR1 SEHNR and CDR2 FQNEAQ (reference sequence). The length of the CDR3 is 13 residues. Trimming removed 8 bases at V and 10 bases at J, with 17 bases between. As DNA, the CDR3 is TGTGCCAGCTTCCGGGGAGCCTCAGAGGAGCTGTTTTTT. Its protein product is CASFRGASEELFF.

The chain carries TRBV11-2 and TRBJ1-2; 10 nucleotides agree with TRBD1. CDR1 SGHAT and CDR2 FQNNGV come from the germline V gene. Unmatched junction bases numbered 12, after V lost 4 bases and J lost 4 bases. This CDR3 region has 17 residues. The CDR3 reads CASSSLSRDRGGYGYTF. The DNA of the CDR3 is TGTGCCAGCAGCTCCTTATCCCGGGACAGGGGAGGCTATGGCTACACCTTC.

This clonotype was observed a few times. The chain uses TRBV24-1 and TRBJ1-5; 7 positions match TRBD1. Trimming at V came to 9 bases and at J to 0 bases, leaving 16 bases not matched to a gene. This CDR3 is 18 amino acids long. CDR1 KGHDR and CDR2 SFDVKD come from the germline V gene. CDR3 in amino acids: CATHPGDSYMYSNQPQHF. The CDR3 DNA follows: TGTGCCACCCACCCGGGGGACAGTTATATGTATAGCAATCAGCCCCAGCATTTT.

This clonotype was counted many times. The chain carries TRBV20-1 and TRBJ2-7, with D perhaps TRBD2 (5 bases). CDR1 DFQATT and CDR2 SNEGSKA come from the germline V gene (reference sequence). The CDR3 contains 15 residues. V shed 5 bases and J shed 2 bases, with 19 bases lying between them. This chain's CDR3 is CSALPSIGNAYEQYF. The CDR3 DNA is TGCAGTGCTCTCCCGTCTATCGGGAACGCCTACGAGCAGTACTTC.

This chain uses TRBV9 with TRBJ2-3, with TRBD2 matching over 11 bases. The germline V gene encodes CDR1 SGDLS and CDR2 YYNGEE. The CDR3 loop spans 14 amino acids. Losses at the gene ends were 6 bases for V and 2 bases for J; bases not matched to a gene: 2. As DNA, the CDR3 is TGTGCCAGCAAGGGACTAGCGGTCACAGATACGCAGTATTTT. This translates into CASKGLAVTDTQYF.

This chain connects TRBV7-2 to TRBJ2-2; 9 bases line up with TRBD1. The CDR3 consists of 16 residues. Per germline, CDR1 SGHTA and CDR2 FQGNSA. With V trimmed by 2 bases and J by 6 bases, 7 bases remained unmatched. The CDR3 DNA sequence: TGTGCCAGCAGCTTAAACAGGGGGCGTGTAGCCGGGGAGCTGTTTTTT. Its translation is CASSLNRGRVAGELFF.

This clonotype was observed a few times. The chain joins TRBV7-9 to TRBJ2-3, with D perhaps being TRBD1 or TRBD2 (5 bases each). Germline assignment: CDR1 SEHNR and CDR2 FQNEAQ (reference sequence). Trimming removed 7 bases from V and 3 bases from J, with 23 bases in between. The CDR3 is 17 amino acids. CDR3 nucleotide sequence: TGTGCCAGCACCTACGGAGATTCGGGGCAGAGGACAGATACGCAGTATTTT. This codes for CASTYGDSGQRTDTQYF.

The chain links TRBV7-9 to TRBJ2-1; 10 bases align to TRBD1. Germline trimming cut 1 base from V and 10 bases from J; bases unmatched to any gene: 7. This CDR3 is built from 15 residues. Germline CDR1 reads SEHNR; CDR2 reads FQNEAQ (reference sequence). CDR3 residues: CASSLVGQGPREQFF. The CDR3 coding sequence is TGTGCCAGCAGCTTAGTGGGACAGGGGCCAAGGGAGCAGTTCTTC.

This clonotype was seen a few times. V is TRBV7-9 and J is TRBJ2-7; 10 nucleotides line up with TRBD1. The CDR3 extends over 15 amino acids. CDR1 is SEHNR, CDR2 FQNEAQ, per germline (reference sequence). The V gene end was trimmed by 0 bases and the J gene end by 9 bases; junction bases not matched to a gene: 8. In nucleotides, the CDR3 is TGTGCCAGCAGCTTAGCGCTGGGACAGGGGAACGTGCAGTACTTC. This translates into CASSLALGQGNVQYF.

This clonotype was recorded many times. The CDR3 loop reads CASSLGQWSSYEQYF. The CDR3 DNA follows: TGTGCCAGCAGCTTGGGACAGTGGAGCTCCTACGAGCAGTACTTC. V usage is TRBV7-9 and J usage is TRBJ2-7, with 7 bases fitting TRBD1. The CDR3 spans 15 residues. Germline V gene data show CDR1 as SEHNR and CDR2 as FQNEAQ (reference sequence). V shed 3 bases, J shed 0 bases, and the junction held 5 bases outside the gene matches.